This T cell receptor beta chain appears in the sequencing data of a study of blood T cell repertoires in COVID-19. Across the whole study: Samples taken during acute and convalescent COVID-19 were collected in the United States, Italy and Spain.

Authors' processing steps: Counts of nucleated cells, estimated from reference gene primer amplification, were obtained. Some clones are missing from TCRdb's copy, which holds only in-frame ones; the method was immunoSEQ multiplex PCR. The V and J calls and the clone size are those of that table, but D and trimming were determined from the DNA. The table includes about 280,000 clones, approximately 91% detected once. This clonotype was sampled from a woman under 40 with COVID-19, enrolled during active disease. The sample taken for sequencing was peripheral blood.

In nucleotides, the CDR3 is TGTGCCAGCAGTAGGACAGGGGCCCGGTTTGGCAGCACTGAAGCTTTCTTT. It specifies CASSRTGARFGSTEAFF. The rearrangement joins TRBV27 to TRBJ1-1, with 9 bases identical to TRBD1. V was pared by 5 bases and J by 4 bases, with 14 bases of the junction left unmatched. Looked up from germline, CDR1 is MNHEY and CDR2 is SMNVEV (reference sequence). The CDR3 is made up of 17 amino acids.